These T cell receptor beta chains were read from a single sample in a study of blood T cells in healthy people across ages. TCRdb independently ran MiXCR on the 5' RACE reads; one entry per CDR3 protein. The data show about 780,000 distinct CDR3 sequences, roughly 46% seen once. Sequenced sample: blood. The source is a man older than 75 in good health. Each CDR3 is given with its conserved first and last residue. The D gene is left open where the match is weak. Only part of the rows carry a size: once, few, many, or a class if the clone is expanded.

>.|TRBJ1-2|few|TRBV20-1
TGCAGTTGGGACACCAACTATGGCTACACCTTC
CSWDTNYGYTF
>.|TRBJ2-1|.|TRBV5-1
TGCGCCAGCAGCTCTAGCTTCCATGAGCAGTTCTTC
CASSSSFHEQFF
>.|TRBJ2-5|.|TRBV5-1
TGCGTCAGCAGCTTGATGGCGCAAAACCAAGAGACCCAGTACTTC
CVSSLMAQNQETQYF
>.|TRBJ2-3|.|TRBV21-1
TGTGCCAGCAGCCCTCGAGGCGAGAAGGGCACAGATACGCAGTATTTT
CASSPRGEKGTDTQYF
>TRBD2|TRBJ2-3|few|TRBV6-2/TRBV6-3
TGTGCCAGCAGTTACCCCGGACTAGCAGCCACAGATACGCAGTATTTT
CASSYPGLAATDTQYF
>.|TRBJ2-1|.|TRBV12-3/TRBV12-4
TGTGCCAGCAGTTTACGGGGTGGGAGTAACGATGAGCAGTTCTTC
CASSLRGGSNDEQFF
>TRBD2|TRBJ2-1|.|TRBV4-3
TGCGCCAGCAGCCAAGATTCGATGACTAGCGGGAACATCTTATCCTACAATGAGCAGTTCTTC
CASSQDSMTSGNILSYNEQFF
>TRBD2|TRBJ2-7|.|TRBV28
TGTGCCAGCAGTCCCGAGCGGGATATGGACTACGAGCAGTACTTC
CASSPERDMDYEQYF
>TRBD2|TRBJ2-1|.|TRBV7-2
TGTGCCAGCAGCTTATACGGGACTAGTGGGTCTAATGAGCAGTTCTTC
CASSLYGTSGSNEQFF
>TRBD1|TRBJ2-7|.|TRBV18
TGTGCCAGCTCTACAGGGGCCATCTCCTACGAGCAGTACTTC
CASSTGAISYEQYF
>.|TRBJ2-2|few|TRBV5-1
TGCGCCAGCAGCTTGGCCGCCGCAGGGCGGAACACCGGGGAGCTGTTTTTT
CASSLAAAGRNTGELFF
>TRBD2|TRBJ2-1|few|TRBV10-2
TGCGCCAGCAAAGGGACTAGCGGTTATAGCTCCTACAATGAGCAGTTCTTC
CASKGTSGYSSYNEQFF
>.|TRBJ2-2|.|TRBV11-3
TGTGCCAGCAGCTTAGTTGGGGCGAACACCGGGGAGCTGTTTTTT
CASSLVGANTGELFF
>TRBD1|TRBJ1-5|once|TRBV7-2
TGTGCCAGCAGCTCGGAAACAGGGGCGCAGCATTTT
CASSSETGAQHF
>TRBD1|TRBJ2-3|.|TRBV6-2/TRBV6-3
TGTGCCAGCAACGGTGGACAGGGGGCAAATACGCAGTATTTT
CASNGGQGANTQYF
>.|TRBJ2-5|medium-sized|TRBV7-6
TGTGCCAGCAGCTCAACCCCAACCGCGGAGACCCAGTACTTC
CASSSTPTAETQYF
>.|TRBJ2-7|few|TRBV12-3/TRBV12-4
TGTGCCAGCAGCACTGACGGATTCTACGAGCAGTACTTC
CASSTDGFYEQYF
>TRBD2|TRBJ2-7|.|TRBV12-3/TRBV12-4
TGTGCCAGCGCGGAAGGGGCGGGAGTCTACGAGCAGTACTTC
CASAEGAGVYEQYF
>.|TRBJ1-1|.|TRBV5-1
TGCGCCAGCAGCAAACAAGGTTTGCACACTGAAGCTTTCTTT
CASSKQGLHTEAFF
>.|TRBJ2-1|.|TRBV10-3
TGTGCCATCCAGGAAGGCAATGAGCAGTTCTTC
CAIQEGNEQFF
>TRBD1|TRBJ2-7|.|TRBV12-3/TRBV12-4
TGTGCCAGCAGTTACCGGACAGGGGCGCGCGAGCAGTACTTC
CASSYRTGAREQYF
>TRBD2|TRBJ2-7|many|TRBV28
TGTGCCAGCAGTCCATCAAGGACTAGCGGGTTCCATCTCTACGAGCAGTACTTC
CASSPSRTSGFHLYEQYF
>TRBD1|TRBJ2-7|.|TRBV28
TGTGCCAGCAGAGATGGACAGGGATGGGGGGAGCAGTACTTC
CASRDGQGWGEQYF
>.|TRBJ2-7|.|TRBV10-3
TGTGCCATCAGCACTCCCCCAGGGAAGACCTACGAGCAGTACTTC
CAISTPPGKTYEQYF
>.|TRBJ1-1|once|TRBV11-3
TGTGCCAGCAGCCAAGGGAGGGTTCGTGAAGCTTTCTTT
CASSQGRVREAFF
>.|TRBJ2-3|.|TRBV30
TGTGCCTGGACCAAAGAGCTCCGCACAGATACGCAGTATTTT
CAWTKELRTDTQYF
>.|TRBJ2-1|.|TRBV6-2/TRBV6-3
TGTGCCAGCAGTTTAGCGGACGCTACAAATGAGCAGTTCTTC
CASSLADATNEQFF
>.|TRBJ2-3|.|TRBV20-1
TGCAGCCCGACCCCGGCTAGTCGGGGGCCGGTGGATACGCAGTATTTT
CSPTPASRGPVDTQYF
>TRBD2|TRBJ2-7|.|TRBV30
TGTGCCTGGGGACTAGCGGGCTACGAGCAGTACTTC
CAWGLAGYEQYF
>TRBD2|TRBJ2-1|many|TRBV10-1
TGCGCCAGCAGTGATGGCCTAGCGGGCCCCTACTCCTACAATGAGCAGTTCTTC
CASSDGLAGPYSYNEQFF
>.|TRBJ2-3|.|TRBV20-1
TGCAGTGCTAGAGGAGGGGACATGAGCACAGATACGCAGTATTTT
CSARGGDMSTDTQYF
>TRBD1|TRBJ2-2|many|TRBV5-1
TGCGCCAGCAGCCCTGGTGGGACAGGGTACGGGGAGCTGTTTTTT
CASSPGGTGYGELFF
>.|TRBJ2-3|.|TRBV3-1
TGTGCCAGCAGCCAAGAAATAGAAGATACGCAGTATTTT
CASSQEIEDTQYF
>.|TRBJ2-7|many|TRBV7-9
TGTGCCAGCAGACTCGGCGGCTACGAGCAGTACTTC
CASRLGGYEQYF
>.|TRBJ1-1|few|TRBV5-1
TGCGCCAGCAGCTGGGCCTGGGAACAGGACAACACTGAAGCTTTCTTT
CASSWAWEQDNTEAFF
>.|TRBJ1-1|.|TRBV2
TGTGCCAGCAGGGTGGGCCTTTACACTGAAGCTTTCTTT
CASRVGLYTEAFF
>TRBD2|TRBJ2-1|.|TRBV7-7
TGTGTCAGCAGTAGTAGCGGGGTCGACAATGAGCAGTTCTTC
CVSSSSGVDNEQFF
>.|TRBJ2-6|many|TRBV24-1
TGTGCCACCAGTTCAGGGTTTATCTCTGGGGCCAACGTCCTGACTTTC
CATSSGFISGANVLTF
>.|TRBJ2-7|.|TRBV6-4
TGTGCCAGCAGTGCTACGTTTGAGGACGAGCAGTACTTC
CASSATFEDEQYF
>.|TRBJ2-7|.|TRBV6-1
TGTGCCAGCCGTGAAGGCAGAGAGGGCAGGTACGAGCAGTACTTC
CASREGREGRYEQYF
>.|TRBJ1-2|.|TRBV7-9
TGTGCCAGCAGCCTGGGTTGGCGGGGCAGCTATGGCTACACCTTC
CASSLGWRGSYGYTF
>.|TRBJ2-7|.|TRBV2
TGTGCCAGCACCTTGAACGGGATCGTTATTTCCCACGAGCAGTACTTC
CASTLNGIVISHEQYF
>TRBD1|TRBJ2-1|few|TRBV7-9
TGTGCCAGCAGCGCGCAGGGGGCAAATGAGCAGTTCTTC
CASSAQGANEQFF
>.|TRBJ2-3|.|TRBV5-1
TGCGCCAGCAGTTATCTGGGGCCGGGAAGCACAGATACGCAGTATTTT
CASSYLGPGSTDTQYF
>TRBD2|TRBJ2-1|.|TRBV12-3/TRBV12-4
TGTGCCAGCAGTTCCTTCCGTAATAGCGGGAGGGATGAGCAGTTCTTC
CASSSFRNSGRDEQFF
>.|TRBJ2-1|.|TRBV2
TGTGCCAGCAGTGAACAGGGTAACTCCTACAATGAGCAGTTCTTC
CASSEQGNSYNEQFF
>TRBD2|TRBJ2-7|few|TRBV28
TGTGCCAGCAGTGTGGGGGGGGTACCCTCCTACGAGCAGTACTTC
CASSVGGVPSYEQYF
>.|TRBJ2-6|many|TRBV7-9
TGTGCCAGCAGCTTGTGGGGGTTTGGGGCCAACGTCCTGACTTTC
CASSLWGFGANVLTF
>TRBD1|TRBJ2-5|.|TRBV4-3
TGCGCCAGCAGCCTCCATTGGGGACAGGGAATCCAAGAGACCCAGTACTTC
CASSLHWGQGIQETQYF
>TRBD1|TRBJ1-2|.|TRBV4-3
TGCGCCAGCAGCTTGGGCGGGACAGGGAGGTATGGCTACACCTTC
CASSLGGTGRYGYTF